This T cell receptor (beta chain) stems from a study of beta chain features in type 1 diabetes. Isolated RNA was reverse transcribed in full, so expressed TCRB transcripts were sequenced. The repertoire was sequenced with immunoSEQ multiplex PCR; TCRdb's copy has only in-frame clones and lacks some. The sample has roughly 610,000 clones, 15% seen once; the top ten hold around 0.095%. Germline CDR1 MNHNS, CDR2 SASEGT. This CDR3 contains 13 residues. Trimming shortened V by 6 bases and J by 4 bases, and 12 bases separated the two germline ends. V is TRBV6-1 and J is TRBJ1-1, with TRBD1 as a possible D gene (5 bases). This TCR was recovered from a man aged 18 to 30 in good health. The sequenced sample consisted of naive CD4+ T cells from blood. The CDR3: CASRGVAGTEAFF. As DNA, the CDR3 is TGTGCCAGCAGGGGGGTGGCCGGCACTGAAGCTTTCTTT.